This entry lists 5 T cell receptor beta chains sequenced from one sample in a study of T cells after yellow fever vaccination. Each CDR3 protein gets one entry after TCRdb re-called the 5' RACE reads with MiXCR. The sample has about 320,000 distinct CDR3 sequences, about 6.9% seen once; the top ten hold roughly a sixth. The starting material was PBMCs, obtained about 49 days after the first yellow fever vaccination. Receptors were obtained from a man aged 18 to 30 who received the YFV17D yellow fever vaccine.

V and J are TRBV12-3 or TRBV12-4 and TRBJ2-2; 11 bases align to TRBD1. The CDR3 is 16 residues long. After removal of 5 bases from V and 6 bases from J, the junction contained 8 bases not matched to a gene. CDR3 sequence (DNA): TGTGCCAGCAGTCCCTGGACAGGGGGCGCGGCCGGGGAGCTGTTTTTT. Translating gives CASSPWTGGAAGELFF.

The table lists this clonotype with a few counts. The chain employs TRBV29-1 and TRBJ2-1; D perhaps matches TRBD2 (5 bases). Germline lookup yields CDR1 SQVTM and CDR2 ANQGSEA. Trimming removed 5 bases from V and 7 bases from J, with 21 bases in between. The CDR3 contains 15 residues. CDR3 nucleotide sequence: TGCAGCGTTATACTAGTAGGAAGTAATACGAATGAGCAGTTCTTC. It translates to CSVILVGSNTNEQFF.

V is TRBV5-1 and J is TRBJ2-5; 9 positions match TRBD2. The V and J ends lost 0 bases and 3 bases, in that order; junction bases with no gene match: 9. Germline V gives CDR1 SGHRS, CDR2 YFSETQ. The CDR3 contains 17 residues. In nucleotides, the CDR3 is TGCGCCAGCAGCTTGGCCGGCGGGGGGGCGGGTGAAGAGACCCAGTACTTC. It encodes CASSLAGGGAGEETQYF. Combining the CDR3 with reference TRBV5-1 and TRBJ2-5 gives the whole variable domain KAGVTQTPRYLIKTRGQQVTLSCSPISGHRSVSWYQQTPGQGLQFLFEYFSETQRNKGNFPGRFSGRQFSNSRSEMNVSTLELGDSALYLCASSLAGGGAGEETQYFGPGTRLLVL.

CDR3 in DNA: TGTGCCAGCAGCTTAGTGGGACAGGGGAGTCAGCCCCAGCATTTT. This sequence encodes CASSLVGQGSQPQHF. The chain employs TRBV7-2 and TRBJ1-5; 10 nucleotides align to TRBD1. The CDR3 is 15 residues long. V was clipped by 1 base and J by 6 bases; unmatched bases: 3. Germline assignment: CDR1 SGHTA and CDR2 FQGNSA.

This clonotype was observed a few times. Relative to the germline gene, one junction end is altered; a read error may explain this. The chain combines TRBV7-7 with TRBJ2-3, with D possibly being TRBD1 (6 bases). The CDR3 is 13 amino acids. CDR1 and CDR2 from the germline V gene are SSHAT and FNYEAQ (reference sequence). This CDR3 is CASSMGTKGTQYF. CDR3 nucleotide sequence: TGTGCTAGCAGCATGGGGACAAAGGGTACGCAGTATTTT.